This entry concerns a single T cell receptor beta chain. It has no known antigen specificity. Base qualities were left out, and no much larger clone turns up one base away. This record comes from a study of blood T cell repertoires in COVID-19 (TCRdb year 2020). About the investigation overall: Collaborator samples came from the United States, Italy and Spain and covered acute and convalescent phases of COVID-19. The material from the prospective study consisted of cDNA or gDNA derived from T cells, B-cell-depleted T cells, or PBMCs. The dataset comprised deeply sampled blood TCRbeta repertoires from subjects exposed to, actively infected with, or recovered from COVID-19. The repertoires were made available in a free public database intended to serve as a resource for research on the immune response to SARS-CoV-2. The samples were drawn from the first 160 participants of the ongoing ImmuneRACE study and from about 1,200 subjects provided by 6 global collaborators. Sample metadata almost always included a de-identified subject ID, COVID-19 status, age in years and sex. Where available, HLA class I and class II types were obtained from metadata supplied by the sample provider rather than from assay-based typing. What the work shows at the level of the full study, not this receptor alone: The amount of clinical and demographic metadata varied by source and participant and was provided uncurated.

The immunoSEQ Assay, a bias-controlled multiplex PCR, was used to amplify TCRbeta CDR3 regions from genomic DNA. The study's own analysis went as follows. The number of nucleated cells in each sample was estimated by amplification of reference gene primers within the assay. To quantify the absolute abundance of each unique TCRbeta CDR3 rearrangement, sequence reads were collapsed and filtered. For each sample, productive Simpson clonality was calculated as the square root of Simpson's diversity index across productive rearrangements. Entries here come from immuneACCESS through TCRdb and include only in-frame sequences with V and J called. Some clones fail to appear in such tables; in the studies checked, an unresolved V gene covers under half of the shortfall, and the cause of the remainder is unknown. The V and J calls and the clone size are those of that table, but D and trimming were determined from the DNA. This sample is represented by about 120,000 clones; less than 85% of them were singletons. Clones ranked in the top ten supply around 3.5% of the sample.

At the junction V is shortened by 4 bases and J by 4 bases; bases outside the gene matches: 12. From cysteine to phenylalanine, the CDR3 is 16 amino acids long. Only the CDR3 DNA is retained, 48 bases long and in frame from the first base. CDR1 is given as SGHRS and CDR2 as YFSETQ, both from the germline V gene. Each collaborating institution followed its own protocols to collect whole blood in K2EDTA tubes. Collaborator samples were shipped for TCRbeta analysis as frozen whole blood, isolated PBMCs, or DNA extracted from either sample type. The receptor was derived from an elderly woman with acute or convalescent COVID-19. The rearrangement combines TRBV5-1 with TRBJ1-2, with TRBD1 matching 8 junction bases. The sample consisted of peripheral blood. CDR3 loop: CASSPQPSDRVYGYTF. In nucleotide form, the sequence is TGCGCCAGCAGCCCTCAACCGTCGGACAGGGTCTATGGCTACACCTTC. When the CDR3 is completed using the reference TRBV5-1 and TRBJ1-2 genes on either side, the full variable domain is KAGVTQTPRYLIKTRGQQVTLSCSPISGHRSVSWYQQTPGQGLQFLFEYFSETQRNKGNFPGRFSGRQFSNSRSEMNVSTLELGDSALYLCASSPQPSDRVYGYTFGSGTRLTVV.